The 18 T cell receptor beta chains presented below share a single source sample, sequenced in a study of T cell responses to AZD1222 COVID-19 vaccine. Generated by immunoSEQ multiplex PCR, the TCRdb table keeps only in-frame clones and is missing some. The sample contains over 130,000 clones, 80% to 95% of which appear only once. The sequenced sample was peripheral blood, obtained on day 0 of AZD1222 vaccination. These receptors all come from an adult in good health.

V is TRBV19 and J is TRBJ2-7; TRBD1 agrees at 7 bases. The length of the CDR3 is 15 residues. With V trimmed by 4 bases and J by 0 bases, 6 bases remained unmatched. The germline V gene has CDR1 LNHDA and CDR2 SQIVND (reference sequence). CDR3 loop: CASSTDGTASYEQYF. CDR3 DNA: TGTGCCAGTAGTACAGACGGGACAGCCTCCTACGAGCAGTACTTC.

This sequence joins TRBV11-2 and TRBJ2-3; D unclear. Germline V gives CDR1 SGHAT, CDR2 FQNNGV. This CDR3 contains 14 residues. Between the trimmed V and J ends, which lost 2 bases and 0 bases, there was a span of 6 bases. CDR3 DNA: TGTGCCAGCAGCTTACGGGCCAGCACAGATACGCAGTATTTT. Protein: CASSLRASTDTQYF.

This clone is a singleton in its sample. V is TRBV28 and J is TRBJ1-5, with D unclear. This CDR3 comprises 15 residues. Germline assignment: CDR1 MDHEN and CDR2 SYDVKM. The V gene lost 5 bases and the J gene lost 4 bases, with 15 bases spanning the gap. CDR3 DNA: TGTGCCAGCAGTCCGACGGGCAGTACAAATCAGCCCCAGCATTTT. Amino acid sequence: CASSPTGSTNQPQHF.

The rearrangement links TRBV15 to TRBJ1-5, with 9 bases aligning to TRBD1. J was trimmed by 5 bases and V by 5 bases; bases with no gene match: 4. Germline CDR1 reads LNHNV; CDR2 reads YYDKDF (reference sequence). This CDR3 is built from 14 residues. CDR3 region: CATSGTGWDQPQHF. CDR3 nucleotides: TGTGCCACCAGCGGGACAGGGTGGGATCAGCCCCAGCATTTT.

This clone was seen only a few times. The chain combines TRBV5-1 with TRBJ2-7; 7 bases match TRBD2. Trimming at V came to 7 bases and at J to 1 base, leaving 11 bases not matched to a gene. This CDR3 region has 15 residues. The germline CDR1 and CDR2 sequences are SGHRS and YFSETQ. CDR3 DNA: TGCGCCAGCTGCCCGGGGAGCGGGATGTCCTACGAGCAGTACTTC. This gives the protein CASCPGSGMSYEQYF.

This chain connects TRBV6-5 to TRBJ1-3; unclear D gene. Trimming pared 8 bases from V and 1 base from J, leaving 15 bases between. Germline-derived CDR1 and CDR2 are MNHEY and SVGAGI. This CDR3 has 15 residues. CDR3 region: CASQLSGRSGNTIYF. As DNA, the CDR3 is TGTGCCAGCCAGTTATCTGGACGGTCTGGAAACACCATATATTTT.

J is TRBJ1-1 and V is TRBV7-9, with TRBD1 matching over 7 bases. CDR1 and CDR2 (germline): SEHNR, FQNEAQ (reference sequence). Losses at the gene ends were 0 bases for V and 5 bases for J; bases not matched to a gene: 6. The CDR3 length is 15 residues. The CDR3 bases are TGTGCCAGCAGCTTAGCAAGGGGGCGAGTGACTGAAGCTTTCTTT. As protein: CASSLARGRVTEAFF.

The CDR3 DNA follows: TGTGCCAGCAGCTTGGATCCTAGCGGGAGCTCCTACGAGCAGTACTTC. Its protein is CASSLDPSGSSYEQYF. The rearrangement joins TRBV5-6 to TRBJ2-7; 10 positions agree with TRBD2. The CDR3 runs to 16 residues. Germline loops: CDR1 SGHDT, CDR2 YYEEEE. The V and J ends lost 0 bases and 0 bases, in that order; junction bases with no gene match: 3.

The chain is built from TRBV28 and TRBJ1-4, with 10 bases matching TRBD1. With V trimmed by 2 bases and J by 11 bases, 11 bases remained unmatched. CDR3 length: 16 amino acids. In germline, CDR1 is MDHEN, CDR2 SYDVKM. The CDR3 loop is CASSLRDRGTVKKLFF. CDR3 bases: TGTGCCAGCAGTTTAAGGGACAGGGGAACAGTTAAGAAACTGTTTTTT.

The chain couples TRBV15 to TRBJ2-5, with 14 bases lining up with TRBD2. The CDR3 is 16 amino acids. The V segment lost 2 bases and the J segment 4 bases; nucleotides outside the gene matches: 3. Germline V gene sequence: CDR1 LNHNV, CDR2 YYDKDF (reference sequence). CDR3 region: CATSRLGLAGGETQYF. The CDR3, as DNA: TGTGCCACCAGCAGACTTGGACTAGCGGGGGGAGAGACCCAGTACTTC.

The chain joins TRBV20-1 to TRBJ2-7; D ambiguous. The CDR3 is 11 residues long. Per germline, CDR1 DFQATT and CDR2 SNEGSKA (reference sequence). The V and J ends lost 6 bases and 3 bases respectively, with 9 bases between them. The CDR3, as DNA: TGCAGTGCAAAAACAAGCTACGAGCAGTACTTC. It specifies CSAKTSYEQYF.

CDR3 DNA sequence: TGTGCCAGCAGCGCGCAGGAGGCCAGGGGCCCCGGTAGATCCGGAAACACCATATATTTT. Its protein product is CASSAQEARGPGRSGNTIYF. The V and J genes are TRBV21-1 and TRBJ1-3; the D call TRBD1 from the table was never checked on the DNA. TRBV21-1 represents a pseudogene. This CDR3 spans 20 amino acids.

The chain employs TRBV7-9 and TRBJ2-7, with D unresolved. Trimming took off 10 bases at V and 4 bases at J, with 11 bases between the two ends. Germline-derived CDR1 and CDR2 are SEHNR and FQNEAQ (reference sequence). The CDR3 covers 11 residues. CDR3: CATGPRYEQYF. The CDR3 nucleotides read TGTGCCACCGGACCTCGGTACGAGCAGTACTTC.

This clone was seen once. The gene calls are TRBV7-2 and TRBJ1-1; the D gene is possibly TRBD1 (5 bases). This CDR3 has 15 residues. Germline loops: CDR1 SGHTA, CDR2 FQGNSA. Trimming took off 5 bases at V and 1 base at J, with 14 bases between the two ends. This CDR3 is CASSRTRGENTEAFF. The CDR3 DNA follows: TGTGCCAGCAGCCGGACGCGAGGGGAGAACACTGAAGCTTTCTTT.

The CDR3 spells CASSNPSGGATYNEQFF. In DNA form, the CDR3 reads TGTGCCAGTAGTAATCCTAGCGGGGGGGCCACCTACAATGAGCAGTTCTTC. The chain uses TRBV19 and TRBJ2-1; 12 bases line up with TRBD2. Germline values: CDR1 LNHDA, CDR2 SQIVND (reference sequence). The J segment lost 2 bases and the V segment lost 4 bases, leaving 6 bases of the junction unmatched. This CDR3 region has 17 residues.

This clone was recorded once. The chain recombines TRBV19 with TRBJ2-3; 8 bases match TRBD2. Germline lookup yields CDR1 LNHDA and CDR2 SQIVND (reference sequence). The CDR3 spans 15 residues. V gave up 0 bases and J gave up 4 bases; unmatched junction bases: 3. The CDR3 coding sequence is TGTGCCAGTAGTATAGAACGCGGGGGGCCAGATACGCAGTATTTT. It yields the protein CASSIERGGPDTQYF.

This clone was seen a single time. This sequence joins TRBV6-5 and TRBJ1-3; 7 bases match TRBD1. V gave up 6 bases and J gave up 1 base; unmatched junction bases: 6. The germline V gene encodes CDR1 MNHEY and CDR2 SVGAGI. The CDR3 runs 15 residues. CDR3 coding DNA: TGTGCCAGCAGACTCACAGGGGTTTCTGGAAACACCATATATTTT. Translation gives CASRLTGVSGNTIYF.

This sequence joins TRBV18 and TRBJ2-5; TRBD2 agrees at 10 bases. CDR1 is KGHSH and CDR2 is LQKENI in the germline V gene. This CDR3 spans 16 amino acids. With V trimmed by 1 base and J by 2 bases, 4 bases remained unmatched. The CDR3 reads CASSPRLAGVQETQYF. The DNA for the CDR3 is TGTGCCAGCTCACCACGGCTAGCGGGGGTTCAAGAGACCCAGTACTTC.